One sample yielded the 19 T cell receptor beta chains listed below, sequenced in a study of regulatory T cells in long-lasting Graves disease. The time point is: newly diagnosed GD, antithyroid drugs for less than 3 months. Making the TCR library involved RNA that had been extracted from PBMCs. For TCR beta, libraries came from iRepertoire HTBI primers and Arm-PCR of CDR3 regions. TCRdb passed the multiplex PCR reads through MiXCR, listing each CDR3 protein once. The sample contains around 250,000 distinct CDR3 sequences, 18% of which appear only once. This same sample was also part of a study on T cells in Graves' hyperthyroidism and ophthalmopathy.

The input for sequencing was peripheral blood mononuclear cells (PBMCs), taken at new diagnosis, from a patient treated with antithyroid drugs. These receptors came from a woman in her 30s with Graves disease.

The rearrangement links TRBV7-9 to TRBJ1-2, with D possibly TRBD1 on 5 matching bases. Trimming took 4 bases from V and 4 from J, leaving 16 bases between them. This CDR3 is 15 amino acids long. The germline V gene has CDR1 SEHNR and CDR2 FQNEAQ (reference sequence). The DNA of the CDR3 is TGTGCCAGCAGCTCGGACACGGATCTGGGCTATGGCTACACCTTC. Amino acids: CASSSDTDLGYGYTF.

The table lists this clonotype with many counts. The V call is TRBV2, the J call TRBJ2-1; the match to TRBD2 covers 10 bases. There are 15 residues in the CDR3. Germline-derived CDR1 and CDR2 are SNHLY and FYNNEI. V was pared by 6 bases and J by 13 bases, with 15 bases of the junction left unmatched. This CDR3 is CASRASGGVSSGQFF. Here the CDR3 DNA reads TGTGCCAGCAGGGCTAGCGGGGGCGTTAGTTCAGGACAGTTCTTC.

The CDR3 region has the DNA TGTGCCAGCCTACCTGGGGGCACTGGAAACACCATATATTTT. This codes for CASLPGGTGNTIYF. The chain couples TRBV6-1 to TRBJ1-3; possible D gene TRBD1, 6 bases. Per the germline V gene, CDR1 is MNHNS and CDR2 is SASEGT. CDR3 length: 14 amino acids. Trimming left V 8 bases short and J 2 bases short, with 13 bases between.

About this clonotype: A read error may explain this, as a much larger clone is one base away. V gene TRBV20-1 combines with J gene TRBJ2-3, with 7 bases matching TRBD2. Germline loops: CDR1 DFQATT, CDR2 SNEGSKA (reference sequence). CDR3 size: 14 residues. V lost 3 bases, J lost 2 bases, and 5 bases stayed unmatched. CDR3: CSASGGGFTDTQYF. The CDR3 nucleotides read TGCAGTGCTAGTGGGGGGGGGTTCACAGATACGCAGTATTTT.

This clonotype showed up many times. One end of the junction does not line up with germline, which may come from a read error. The chain combines TRBV5-1 with TRBJ1-2; 7 bases fit TRBD1. The CDR3 extends over 15 amino acids. Germline V gene lookup returns CDR1 SGHRS and CDR2 YFSETQ. DNA for the CDR3: TGTGCCAGCAGCATCACCGGGACAGCTAACTATGGCTACACCTTC. It is translated as CASSITGTANYGYTF.

This clonotype was recorded many times. The rearrangement joins TRBV18 to TRBJ2-2, with TRBD1 identical over 9 bases. The germline V gene encodes CDR1 KGHSH and CDR2 LQKENI. The CDR3 extends over 16 amino acids. Losses at the gene ends were 3 bases for V and 4 bases for J; bases not matched to a gene: 6. The CDR3 region has the DNA TGTGCCAGCTCACCTATCGGGACAGGGACCACCGGGGAGCTGTTTTTT. The encoded protein is CASSPIGTGTTGELFF.

This clonotype appeared many times. The chain combines TRBV7-2 with TRBJ2-5, with D perhaps TRBD1 (5 bases). Trimming shortened V by 8 bases and J by 1 base, and 8 bases separated the two germline ends. The germline gives CDR1 SGHTA, CDR2 FQGNSA. This CDR3 comprises 12 residues. The CDR3 region is CASGRVQETQYF. The CDR3 DNA follows: TGTGCCAGCGGCAGGGTCCAAGAGACCCAGTACTTC.

V gene TRBV6-1 combines with J gene TRBJ2-7, with D tentatively TRBD2 (7 bases). V was pared by 6 bases and J by 1 base, with 16 bases between. The CDR3 covers 15 residues. From germline, CDR1 is MNHNS and CDR2 SASEGT. CDR3 DNA: TGTGCCAGCAGCCGAGGGGGGGGCGCGTCCTACGAGCAGTACTTC. It is translated as CASSRGGGASYEQYF.

This clonotype was recorded many times. The genes are TRBV5-1 and TRBJ2-6; D is uncertain. Germline V gives CDR1 SGHRS, CDR2 YFSETQ. V was cut by 1 base and J by 0 bases, with 17 bases left in between. The CDR3 consists of 19 residues. CDR3 sequence: CASSLPSRQANSGANVLTF. The CDR3 region has the DNA TGCGCCAGCAGCTTGCCCTCTCGGCAGGCCAACTCTGGGGCCAACGTCCTGACTTTC.

The chain employs TRBV28 and TRBJ2-3, with D possibly being TRBD2 (5 bases). Germline V gene data show CDR1 as MDHEN and CDR2 as SYDVKM. The CDR3 contains 16 residues. V gave up 2 bases and J gave up 1 base, with 13 bases separating them. The CDR3 nucleotides are TGTGCCAGCAGTTTAAAACAGCGGATAGGCACAGATACGCAGTATTTT. It translates to CASSLKQRIGTDTQYF.

This clonotype has more than one count but fewer than ten. One end of the junction varies from germline; a read error may be responsible. The rearrangement uses TRBV2 and TRBJ2-6, with TRBD1 identical over 7 bases. This CDR3 spans 14 amino acids. Germline CDR1 reads SNHLY; CDR2 reads FYNNEI. For the CDR3, the DNA is TGTACCAGCAGTGAGGACAGGTGGGCCAACGTCCTGACTTTC. This codes for CTSSEDRWANVLTF.

This clonotype was recorded at least ten times. This chain joins TRBV20-1 and TRBJ1-4; tentative D call: TRBD1 (5 bases). The ends were cut back, 4 bases at V and 4 bases at J, with 16 bases in the middle. This CDR3 region has 15 residues. Germline CDR1 is DFQATT and CDR2 is SNEGSKA (reference sequence). The CDR3 DNA is TGCAGTGCTAAACCCGGGACGGGACTTAATGAAAAACTGTTTTTT. Encoded protein: CSAKPGTGLNEKLFF.

This clonotype was recorded many times. This chain connects TRBV7-2 to TRBJ1-4, with 7 bases lining up with TRBD1. V lost 1 base and J lost 0; bases outside the gene matches: 2. The CDR3 spans 16 residues. CDR1 and CDR2 from the germline V gene are SGHTA and FQGNSA. DNA of the CDR3: TGTGCCAGCAGCTTAGTAGGGGGCCCAACTAATGAAAAACTGTTTTTT. Its translation: CASSLVGGPTNEKLFF.

V usage is TRBV7-9 and J usage is TRBJ1-1; perhaps TRBD1 as D (6 bases). Per germline, CDR1 SEHNR and CDR2 FQNEAQ (reference sequence). The CDR3 has 17 residues. Trimming removed 5 bases at V and 6 bases at J, with 25 bases between. The DNA for the CDR3 is TGTGCCAGCAGCGCCCTAGCGGGGGGGCCGGTTCGCGCTGAAGCTTTCTTT. Its translation: CASSALAGGPVRAEAFF.

The table lists this clonotype with many counts. The rearrangement joins TRBV7-3 to TRBJ2-1; 9 positions agree with TRBD2. This CDR3 region has 15 residues. CDR1 and CDR2 from the germline V gene are SGHTA and FQGTGA. Germline trimming cut 4 bases from V and 7 bases from J; bases unmatched to any gene: 8. DNA of the CDR3: TGTGCCAGCAGCTCTCTTCTAGCGGGGTCGAATGAGCAGTTCTTC. Translating gives CASSSLLAGSNEQFF. Together with reference TRBV7-3 and TRBJ2-1, the CDR3 gives the full variable domain: GAGVSQTPSNKVTEKGKYVELRCDPISGHTALYWYRQSLGQGPEFLIYFQGTGAADDSGLPNDRFFAVRPEGSVSTLKIQRTERGDSAVYLCASSSLLAGSNEQFFGPGTRLTVL.

The chain uses TRBV28 and TRBJ1-4; D gene ambiguous. In germline, CDR1 is MDHEN, CDR2 SYDVKM. The length of the CDR3 is 16 residues. V lost 8 bases and J lost 6, with 22 bases in between. CDR3 nucleotide sequence: TGTGCCAGCCGACCCTCGGGAAATACCCGGTATGAAAAACTGTTTTTT. This gives the protein CASRPSGNTRYEKLFF.

This sequence joins TRBV3-1 and TRBJ1-5, with TRBD1 as a possible D gene (6 bases). CDR3 length equals 18 residues. Germline-derived CDR1 and CDR2 are LGHDT and YNNKEL (reference sequence). V dropped 0 bases and J dropped 4 bases, with 19 bases sitting between them. The CDR3 nucleotides read TGTGCCAGCAGCCAAGACAGGGGTCAGCTTAGAGGGAATCAGCCCCAGCATTTT. This sequence encodes CASSQDRGQLRGNQPQHF.

A note on this clonotype: A much bigger clone sits one base away, suggesting this may be a read error. V gene TRBV15 combines with J gene TRBJ2-1; 8 bases map to TRBD2. This CDR3 spans 14 amino acids. The germline CDR1 and CDR2 sequences are LNHNV and YYDKDF (reference sequence). The ends lost 0 bases at V and 10 bases at J; junction bases unmatched: 5. The CDR3 sequence is CATSRDRTSYEQFF. CDR3 sequence (DNA): TGTGCCACCAGCAGAGATCGGACTAGCTACGAGCAGTTCTTC. The full variable domain, rest sourced from reference TRBV15 and TRBJ2-1, is DAMVIQNPRYQVTQFGKPVTLSCSQTLNHNVMYWYQQKSSQAPKLLFHYYDKDFNNEADTPDNFQSRRPNTSFCFLDIRSPGLGDTAMYLCATSRDRTSYEQFFGPGTRLTVL.

As for this clonotype: A far larger clone lies a single base away; this is likely a read error. CDR3 in amino acids: CASSPTSGGDEQYF. Written as DNA, the CDR3 is TGTGCCAGCTCACCAACTAGCGGGGGGGATGAGCAGTACTTC. The V gene is TRBV18, the J gene TRBJ2-3, with 13 nucleotides matching TRBD2. The closer fit of TRBJ2-7 to the DNA end suggests the J call may be wrong. In germline, CDR1 is KGHSH, CDR2 LQKENI. The length of the CDR3 is 14 residues.